This TCR beta chain was observed in a study of T cells in Graves' hyperthyroidism and ophthalmopathy. Study summary: Peripheral blood samples were taken at initial diagnosis, prior to any treatment.

Lactation, pregnancy, other autoimmune disease or uncontrolled infection led to exclusion of patients. It was RNA transcripts that yielded the amplified TCR beta CDR3 regions. HTBI primers drove first-round RT-PCR of the TCR CDR3. TCRdb reprocessed the multiplex PCR reads via MiXCR and lists one record per CDR3 protein. The data show 350,000 or so distinct CDR3 sequences, about a sixth seen once. Trimming at V came to 8 bases and at J to 0 bases, leaving 7 bases not matched to a gene. Germline V gene data show CDR1 as LNHNV and CDR2 as YYDKDF (reference sequence). The CDR3 consists of 14 residues. Specimen: blood. This receptor was identified in a woman in her 30s with Graves' hyperthyroidism that later progressed to Graves' ophthalmopathy. J is TRBJ2-7 and V is TRBV15, with 7 bases fitting TRBD2. The CDR3, as DNA: TGTGCCACCGGCCCCCGCGGGAGCTCCTACGAGCAGTACTTC. This codes for CATGPRGSSYEQYF.